These 4 T cell receptor beta chains were all obtained from the same sample, sequenced in a study of blood T cell repertoires in COVID-19. The assay was immunoSEQ multiplex PCR, and TCRdb's table has in-frame clones only and misses some. The sample shows tens of thousands of clones, approximately 80% of them seen only once. Specimen: peripheral blood. The origin of the receptors is a man between 60 and 70 years old with acute or convalescent COVID-19.

The J gene is TRBJ1-1, the V gene TRBV11-1, with a possible D match to TRBD1 (6 bases). The CDR3 spans 16 residues. Trimming removed 3 bases at V and 1 base at J, with 15 bases between. Germline CDR1 reads SGHAT; CDR2 reads FQDESV (reference sequence). CDR3 residues: CASSLGGGRPNTEAFF. CDR3 DNA: TGTGCCAGCAGCTTGGGAGGGGGACGGCCGAACACTGAAGCTTTCTTT.

The chain recombines TRBV5-6 with TRBJ2-6, with a weak D call TRBD1 (6 bases). CDR3 size: 18 residues. Deletions cut 2 bases from V and 1 base from J, with 16 bases between. The germline V gene has CDR1 SGHDT and CDR2 YYEEEE. This CDR3 is CASSFLGQIKSGANVLTF. The CDR3, as DNA: TGTGCCAGCAGCTTCCTCGGACAGATAAAGTCTGGGGCCAACGTCCTGACTTTC.

The gene calls are TRBV28 and TRBJ1-2; 12 bases align to TRBD1. The CDR3 covers 14 residues. The ends lost 6 bases at V and 5 bases at J; junction bases unmatched: 4. Germline CDR1 and CDR2: MDHEN and SYDVKM. The CDR3 protein is CASRGTGGGYGYTF. In DNA form, the CDR3 reads TGTGCCAGCAGGGGGACAGGGGGCGGTTATGGCTACACCTTC.

Only a few counts were recorded for this clone. The chain employs TRBV6-5 and TRBJ2-3; possibly TRBD2 for D (6 bases). This CDR3 is built from 14 residues. Germline-derived CDR1 and CDR2 are MNHEY and SVGAGI. CDR3 sequence reads: CASGGAPTTDTQYF. In DNA, the CDR3 is TGTGCAAGTGGCGGGGCGCCTACCACAGATACGCAGTATTTT.